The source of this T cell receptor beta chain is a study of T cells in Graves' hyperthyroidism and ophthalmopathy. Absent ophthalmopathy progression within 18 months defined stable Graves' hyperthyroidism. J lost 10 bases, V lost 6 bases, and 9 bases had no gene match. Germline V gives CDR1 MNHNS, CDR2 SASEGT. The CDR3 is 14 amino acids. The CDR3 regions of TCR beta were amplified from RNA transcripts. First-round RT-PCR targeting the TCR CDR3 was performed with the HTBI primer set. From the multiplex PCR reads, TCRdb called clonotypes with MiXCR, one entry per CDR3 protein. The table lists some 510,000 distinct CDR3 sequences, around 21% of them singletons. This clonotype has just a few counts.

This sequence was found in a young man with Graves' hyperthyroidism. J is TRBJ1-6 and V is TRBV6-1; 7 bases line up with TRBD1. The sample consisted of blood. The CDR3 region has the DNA TGTGCCAGCAGAAAGACAGGGTTGGGATCACCCCTCCACTTT. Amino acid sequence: CASRKTGLGSPLHF.